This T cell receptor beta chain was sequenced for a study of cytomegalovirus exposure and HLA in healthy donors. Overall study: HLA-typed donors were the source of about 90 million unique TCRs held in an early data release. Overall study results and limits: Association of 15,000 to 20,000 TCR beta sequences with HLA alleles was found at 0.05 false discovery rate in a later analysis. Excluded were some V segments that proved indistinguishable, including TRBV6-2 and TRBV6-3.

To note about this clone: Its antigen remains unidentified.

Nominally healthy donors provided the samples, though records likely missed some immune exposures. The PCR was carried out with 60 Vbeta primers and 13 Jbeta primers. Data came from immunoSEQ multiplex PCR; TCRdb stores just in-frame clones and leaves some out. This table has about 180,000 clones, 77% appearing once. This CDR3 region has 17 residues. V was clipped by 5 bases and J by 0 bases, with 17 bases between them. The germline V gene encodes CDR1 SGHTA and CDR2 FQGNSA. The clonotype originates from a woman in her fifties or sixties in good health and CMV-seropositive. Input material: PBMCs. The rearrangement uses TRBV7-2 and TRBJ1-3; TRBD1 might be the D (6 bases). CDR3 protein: CASSPAAGAFSGNTIYF. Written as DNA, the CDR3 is TGTGCCAGCAGCCCGGCGGCAGGGGCCTTCTCTGGAAACACCATATATTTT. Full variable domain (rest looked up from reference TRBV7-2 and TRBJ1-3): GAGVSQSPSNKVTEKGKDVELRCDPISGHTALYWYRQSLGQGLEFLIYFQGNSAPDKSGLPSDRFSAERTGGSVSTLTIQRTQQEDSAVYLCASSPAAGAFSGNTIYFGEGSWLTVV.